Listed below are T cell receptor beta chains from one sample, sequenced in a study of shared clonotypes between healthy human individuals. Only in-frame clones appear in the TCRdb table, and some are missing; sequencing was by immunoSEQ multiplex PCR. The sample holds around 690,000 clones, about nine tenths seen once. Sequencing was performed on memory CD8+ T cells from PBMCs. The receptors shown here come from a man aged 18 to 29 in good health. Some clones in this sample may be carry-over from other donors' samples. CDR3s leave out the opening cysteine and the closing phenylalanine or tryptophan. Each record gives: J gene, V gene, CDR3 protein.

j_gene: TRBJ2-2; v_gene: TRBV21-1; CDR3aa: ASSESRGRGRRGAGELF
j_gene: TRBJ1-1; v_gene: TRBV28; CDR3aa: ASSSNLDRESVSNTEAF
j_gene: TRBJ1-2; v_gene: TRBV29-1; CDR3aa: SVGPGFRSLNYGYT
j_gene: TRBJ1-2; v_gene: TRBV27; CDR3aa: ASSLSPQHNGYT
j_gene: TRBJ2-1; v_gene: TRBV4-1; CDR3aa: ASSLTGGYNEQF
j_gene: TRBJ1-5; v_gene: TRBV6-6; CDR3aa: ASSNRDYSNQPQH
j_gene: TRBJ2-7; v_gene: TRBV4-1; CDR3aa: ASSTGQLKLYEQY
j_gene: TRBJ2-2; v_gene: TRBV7-2; CDR3aa: ASSTRGSLNTGELF
j_gene: TRBJ1-2; v_gene: TRBV13; CDR3aa: ASSFLTGVRGYT
j_gene: TRBJ1-4; v_gene: TRBV27; CDR3aa: ASGEGSGLDEKLF
j_gene: TRBJ2-7; v_gene: TRBV27; CDR3aa: ASSLSPGAGSYEQY
j_gene: TRBJ2-1; v_gene: TRBV14; CDR3aa: ASSQPGYEQF
j_gene: TRBJ2-7; v_gene: TRBV25-1; CDR3aa: ASSDEQGAMYEQY
j_gene: TRBJ1-2; v_gene: TRBV4-3; CDR3aa: ASSQEEAGGGYGYT
j_gene: TRBJ1-2; v_gene: TRBV9; CDR3aa: ASSVTAIAGYGYT
j_gene: TRBJ2-7; v_gene: TRBV7-6; CDR3aa: ASSLGTGPYEQY
j_gene: TRBJ1-5; v_gene: TRBV9; CDR3aa: ASSEQGDFFQPQH
j_gene: TRBJ1-1; v_gene: TRBV25-1; CDR3aa: TTAAGTVDTEAF
j_gene: TRBJ1-5; v_gene: TRBV19; CDR3aa: ASSQRGVVSNQPQH
j_gene: TRBJ1-1; v_gene: TRBV5-4; CDR3aa: ASSLEPRTNTEAF
j_gene: TRBJ2-2; v_gene: TRBV27; CDR3aa: ASSTLVSGELF
j_gene: TRBJ2-3; v_gene: TRBV5-1; CDR3aa: ASSLFAGYTDTQY
j_gene: TRBJ1-1; v_gene: TRBV7-9; CDR3aa: ASSEMTGLNTEAF
j_gene: TRBJ2-5; v_gene: TRBV7-9; CDR3aa: ATSDRRTY
j_gene: TRBJ2-1; v_gene: TRBV7-9; CDR3aa: ASSEHQGLAGMYNEQF
j_gene: TRBJ2-1; v_gene: TRBV6-4; CDR3aa: ASSEGLASYEQF
j_gene: TRBJ1-1; v_gene: TRBV7-9; CDR3aa: ASGPLPEAF
j_gene: TRBJ2-1; v_gene: TRBV10-3; CDR3aa: AISQGRSYNEQF
j_gene: TRBJ1-2; v_gene: TRBV27; CDR3aa: ASSLTGGVYGYT
j_gene: TRBJ2-1; v_gene: TRBV10-1; CDR3aa: ASSGSGRVYNEQF
j_gene: TRBJ1-1; v_gene: TRBV6-6; CDR3aa: ASSYGQGGTEAF
j_gene: TRBJ2-7; v_gene: TRBV6-5; CDR3aa: ASRTSPLEQY
j_gene: TRBJ2-2; v_gene: TRBV10-1; CDR3aa: ASSIGIRGTGELF
j_gene: TRBJ1-1; v_gene: TRBV2; CDR3aa: ASSALLVPEAF
j_gene: TRBJ2-1; v_gene: TRBV7-9; CDR3aa: ASSNRDHPFNEQF
j_gene: TRBJ2-1; v_gene: TRBV27; CDR3aa: ASSLMGNEQF
j_gene: TRBJ2-7; v_gene: TRBV10-3; CDR3aa: AISRDGDEQY
j_gene: TRBJ2-7; v_gene: TRBV6-5; CDR3aa: ASSLGTSGSYEQY
j_gene: TRBJ2-7; v_gene: TRBV6-5; CDR3aa: ASSYSTGGEFDEQY
j_gene: TRBJ2-1; v_gene: TRBV7-8; CDR3aa: ASSLARGGPGLDEQF
j_gene: TRBJ1-4; v_gene: TRBV28; CDR3aa: ASSYFVPKLF
j_gene: TRBJ2-7; v_gene: TRBV29-1; CDR3aa: SVEEGNSYEQY
j_gene: TRBJ2-1; v_gene: TRBV29-1; CDR3aa: SVDKGEKAYNEQF
j_gene: TRBJ1-2; v_gene: TRBV28; CDR3aa: ASSPPGGVGYT
j_gene: TRBJ2-5; v_gene: TRBV28; CDR3aa: ASEKAGGAQETQY
j_gene: TRBJ2-3; v_gene: TRBV7-9; CDR3aa: ASSIGRNTQY
j_gene: TRBJ1-5; v_gene: TRBV19; CDR3aa: ASSIPVNQPQH
j_gene: TRBJ2-7; v_gene: TRBV30; CDR3aa: AWSVADFYEQY
j_gene: TRBJ1-2; v_gene: TRBV7-9; CDR3aa: ASSFTGGVPGYT